The 30 T cell receptor beta chains below come from one sample, sequenced in a study of post-analysis software for immune sequencing data. The study's findings and limits: Controls showed lower frequencies than patients for roughly five TRBV segments, and TRBV5-6, TRBV5-1 and TRBV20-1 were among these.

These receptors lack a known antigen. Libraries were made from TCR beta cDNA, and they carried unique molecular identifiers. TCRdb called the PCR reads again in MiXCR, with one record for every CDR3 protein. This table has 700,000 to 800,000 distinct CDR3 sequences, 25% to 30% appearing once. Specimen: blood. The receptors come from a girl aged 5-17 years with multiple sclerosis.

This chain joins TRBV6-5 and TRBJ2-2; D unclear. Germline loops: CDR1 MNHEY, CDR2 SVGAGI. The V end lost 7 bases, the J end lost 4 bases, and 10 bases lay between the germline ends. CDR3 length equals 13 residues. This CDR3 reads CASIEAGTGELFF. The CDR3 DNA sequence: TGTGCCAGCATCGAGGCCGGCACCGGGGAGCTGTTTTTT.

This chain connects TRBV7-2 to TRBJ2-3; a possible D gene is TRBD2 (6 bases). Per the germline V gene, CDR1 is SGHTA and CDR2 is FQGNSA. V shed 0 bases and J shed 1 base, with 11 bases lying between them. The CDR3 totals 16 residues. CDR3 sequence (DNA): TGTGCCAGCAGCTTAGCGGGGGGTCCGGGCACAGATACGCAGTATTTT. Translating gives CASSLAGGPGTDTQYF. The full variable domain, its missing parts supplied by reference TRBV7-2 and TRBJ2-3, is GAGVSQSPSNKVTEKGKDVELRCDPISGHTALYWYRQSLGQGLEFLIYFQGNSAPDKSGLPSDRFSAERTGGSVSTLTIQRTQQEDSAVYLCASSLAGGPGTDTQYFGPGTRLTVL.

With respect to this clonotype: This sequence may be a read error, since a much larger clone differs from it by one base. The V gene is TRBV20-1, the J gene TRBJ2-5; unclear D gene. TRBJ2-7 matches the DNA end more closely, so the J call is doubtful. This CDR3 has 13 amino acids. The V gene's germline CDR1 is DFQATT and CDR2 SNEGSKA (reference sequence). For the CDR3, the DNA is TGCAGTGCTAGAGATCCCCAAGGCTACGAGCAGTACTTC. This codes for CSARDPQGYEQYF.

This clonotype was observed a few times. The genes are TRBV12-3 or TRBV12-4 and TRBJ1-1; D remains ambiguous. The CDR3 has 15 amino acids. V lost 0 bases, J lost 1 base, and 9 bases lay in between. CDR3 in amino acids: CASSLAAGSNTEAFF. CDR3 nucleotides: TGTGCCAGCAGTTTAGCGGCAGGTTCGAACACTGAAGCTTTCTTT.

In its sample, this clonotype was seen a few times. The chain couples TRBV29-1 to TRBJ2-7, with D maybe TRBD2 (5 bases). V dropped 7 bases and J dropped 5 bases, with 15 bases sitting between them. Germline values: CDR1 SQVTM, CDR2 ANQGSEA. The CDR3 totals 12 residues. As DNA, the CDR3 is TGCAGCGGCGTATGGGGAGCGAACGAGCAGTACTTC. Residues: CSGVWGANEQYF.

In the case of this clonotype: One end of the junction does not line up with germline, which may come from a read error. The rearrangement uses TRBV5-1 and TRBJ2-1; D not resolved. The CDR3 extends over 14 amino acids. Per the germline V gene, CDR1 is SGHRS and CDR2 is YFSETQ. CDR3 bases: TGCGCCAGTAGCTTTCGAGTGTCCAATAATGAGCAGTTCTTC. It encodes CASSFRVSNNEQFF. Combining the CDR3 with reference TRBV5-1 and TRBJ2-1 gives the whole variable domain KAGVTQTPRYLIKTRGQQVTLSCSPISGHRSVSWYQQTPGQGLQFLFEYFSETQRNKGNFPGRFSGRQFSNSRSEMNVSTLELGDSALYLCASSFRVSNNEQFFGPGTRLTVL.

The V gene is TRBV5-1, the J gene TRBJ2-3; weak D call: TRBD2 (6 bases). This CDR3 comprises 17 residues. From germline, CDR1 is SGHRS and CDR2 YFSETQ. V was clipped by 4 bases and J by 2 bases, with 20 bases between them. Here the CDR3 reads CASSLLWAGSDTDTQYF. The CDR3 nucleotides are TGCGCCAGCAGCCTCCTCTGGGCGGGGTCCGACACAGATACGCAGTATTTT.

This clonotype was seen more than once but under ten times. The rearrangement uses TRBV6-4 and TRBJ1-6; D is unresolved. The germline V and J ends were trimmed by 3 bases and 0 bases, with 6 bases remaining between them. Germline V gene lookup returns CDR1 MRHNA and CDR2 SNTAGT. The CDR3 has 15 residues. This CDR3 is CASSDRGSYNSPLHF. In nucleotides, the CDR3 is TGTGCCAGCAGTGATCGGGGCTCCTATAATTCACCCCTCCACTTT.

The chain has TRBV5-6 and TRBJ2-7; D perhaps matches TRBD2 (7 bases). Matching the DNA end better, TRBJ2-5 makes the J call doubtful. The CDR3 consists of 15 residues. Germline V gives CDR1 SGHDT, CDR2 YYEEEE. This chain's CDR3 is CASSYLTSRGMTQYF. In nucleotides, the CDR3 is TGTGCCAGCAGCTATCTGACTAGCAGGGGAATGACCCAGTACTTC.

The J gene is TRBJ2-3, the V gene TRBV10-3; D is undetermined. The CDR3 has 15 residues. V lost 0 bases and J lost 3, with 10 bases in between. Germline CDR1 ENHRY, CDR2 SYGVKD. The CDR3 DNA reads as TGTGCCATCAGTGAGTCGAGTCACGGAACAGATACGCAGTATTTT. It is translated as CAISESSHGTDTQYF.

The rearrangement uses TRBV2 and TRBJ2-3, with D perhaps being TRBD1 or TRBD2 (5 bases each). CDR1 SNHLY and CDR2 FYNNEI come from the germline V gene. The CDR3 has 15 amino acids. V was pared by 6 bases and J by 0 bases, with 13 bases between. CDR3 residues: CASSPGTTSTDTQYF. The CDR3 bases are TGTGCCAGCAGCCCCGGGACGACCAGCACAGATACGCAGTATTTT.

The chain recombines TRBV20-1 with TRBJ2-5; no firm D call. V lost 1 base and J 2 bases, leaving 11 bases between the germline ends. This CDR3 is 14 amino acids long. Germline values: CDR1 DFQATT, CDR2 SNEGSKA (reference sequence). DNA for the CDR3: TGCAGTGCTAGAGTGCAGGAAATACAAGAGACCCAGTACTTC. It codes for CSARVQEIQETQYF.

This clonotype turned up a few times. The chain recombines TRBV28 with TRBJ1-4, with D possibly matching TRBD1 (6 bases). In germline, CDR1 is MDHEN, CDR2 SYDVKM. Trimming cost V 7 bases and J 7 bases, with 19 bases left between them. The CDR3 contains 15 residues. The CDR3 DNA reads TGTGCCAGCACCCTAAGAGGGGGATTTGGTGAAAAACTGTTTTTT. This codes for CASTLRGGFGEKLFF.

This clonotype was observed a handful of times. V usage is TRBV7-2 and J usage is TRBJ2-7; possible D gene TRBD2, 7 bases. The CDR3 consists of 16 residues. Germline V gene data show CDR1 as SGHTA and CDR2 as FQGNSA. V was clipped by 1 base and J by 2 bases, with 15 bases between them. CDR3: CASSLVGGRSPYEQYF. The CDR3 DNA follows: TGTGCCAGCAGCTTAGTGGGGGGGCGCAGTCCCTACGAGCAGTACTTC.

In this sample, this clonotype turned up a few times. The V gene is TRBV4-3, the J gene TRBJ2-7, with 7 bases aligning to TRBD1. Germline values: CDR1 LGHNA, CDR2 YSLEER. V dropped 6 bases and J dropped 4; count of bases not matched to a gene: 12. The CDR3 is 15 residues long. The CDR3 spells CASRRDRAALYEQYF. In DNA, the CDR3 is TGCGCCAGCAGACGTGACAGGGCCGCCCTGTACGAGCAGTACTTC.

This clonotype came up a few times. V usage is TRBV6-2 or TRBV6-3 and J usage is TRBJ2-1, with 13 nucleotides matching TRBD2. V dropped 2 bases and J dropped 7; count of bases not matched to a gene: 5. The germline CDR1 and CDR2 sequences are MNHEY and SVGEGT. This CDR3 is built from 16 residues. Here the CDR3 DNA reads TGTGCCAGCAGTTACCCAGGACTAGCGGGAGTTAATGAGCAGTTCTTC. Its translation is CASSYPGLAGVNEQFF.

The chain links TRBV28 to TRBJ1-5; D is perhaps TRBD1 (6 bases). Germline V gives CDR1 MDHEN, CDR2 SYDVKM. Trimming removed 5 bases at V and 0 bases at J, with 20 bases between. The CDR3 is 18 amino acids. CDR3 nucleotides: TGTGCCAGCAGTGTTTCCGAGGCGTACAGGGATAGCAATCAGCCCCAGCATTTT. As protein: CASSVSEAYRDSNQPQHF. The variable domain in full, with the rest retrieved from reference TRBV28 and TRBJ1-5, is DVKVTQSSRYLVKRTGEKVFLECVQDMDHENMFWYRQDPGLGLRLIYFSYDVKMKEKGDIPEGYSVSREKKERFSLILESASTNQTSMYLCASSVSEAYRDSNQPQHFGDGTRLSIL.

The chain joins TRBV28 to TRBJ2-7; 9 bases are a match to TRBD1. The germline CDR1 and CDR2 sequences are MDHEN and SYDVKM. This CDR3 spans 15 amino acids. Unmatched junction bases numbered 7, after V lost 4 bases and J lost 3 bases. Written as DNA, the CDR3 is TGTGCCAGCAGTTCGACCGGGACAGGGCGCTACGAGCAGTACTTC. Translation: CASSSTGTGRYEQYF. Full variable domain (missing parts from reference TRBV28 and TRBJ2-7): DVKVTQSSRYLVKRTGEKVFLECVQDMDHENMFWYRQDPGLGLRLIYFSYDVKMKEKGDIPEGYSVSREKKERFSLILESASTNQTSMYLCASSSTGTGRYEQYFGPGTRLTVT.

This clonotype was seen only a few times. This chain joins TRBV10-2 and TRBJ2-1; tentatively, D is TRBD2 (6 bases). Germline V gene sequence: CDR1 WSHSY, CDR2 SAAADI. Trimming took 7 bases from V and 6 from J, leaving 19 bases between them. The CDR3 totals 15 residues. In nucleotides, the CDR3 is TGCGCCAGCATGTTTCCCGGGAGAAGGGGCAATGAGCAGTTCTTC. It encodes CASMFPGRRGNEQFF.

This clonotype has only a few counts. V gene TRBV6-2 or TRBV6-3 combines with J gene TRBJ2-5; 14 nucleotides align to TRBD2. The V gene end was trimmed by 2 bases and the J gene end by 11 bases; junction bases not matched to a gene: 19. Germline V gene lookup returns CDR1 MNHEY and CDR2 SVGEGT. The CDR3 consists of 19 residues. CDR3 residues: CASSYRGRTPGLAGDEQYF. The CDR3 DNA is TGTGCCAGCAGTTACCGAGGCAGGACACCGGGACTAGCGGGAGATGAGCAGTACTTC.

V usage is TRBV12-3 or TRBV12-4 and J usage is TRBJ2-7; tentative D call: TRBD1 (7 bases). CDR3 length: 16 amino acids. Trimming cost V 2 bases and J 6 bases, with 20 bases left between them. The CDR3 protein is CASSLRPGRQGAEQYF. The CDR3 DNA is TGTGCCAGCAGTTTACGACCCGGGAGACAGGGCGCCGAGCAGTACTTC.

This clonotype was counted once. V is TRBV20-1 and J is TRBJ2-3, with 12 bases matching TRBD1. This CDR3 comprises 14 residues. With V trimmed by 5 bases and J by 4 bases, 4 bases remained unmatched. Germline CDR1 is DFQATT and CDR2 is SNEGSKA (reference sequence). CDR3 sequence reads: CSAGDRGHADTQYF. The CDR3 DNA sequence: TGCAGTGCTGGGGACAGGGGGCACGCAGATACGCAGTATTTT.

This clonotype was picked up many times. This chain connects TRBV7-2 to TRBJ2-7; D perhaps matches TRBD1 (5 bases). The CDR3 sequence is 16 residues long. V lost 4 bases to trimming and J lost 2 bases, with 18 bases between them. Per the germline V gene, CDR1 is SGHTA and CDR2 is FQGNSA. The CDR3: CASSSTANPTTYEQYF. Written as DNA, the CDR3 is TGTGCCAGCAGCTCGACAGCCAATCCTACGACCTACGAGCAGTACTTC.

About this clonotype itself: The germline gene is not matched at one end of the junction; a read error may be the cause. The V and J genes are TRBV20-1 and TRBJ2-5, with D perhaps given as TRBD1 or TRBD2 (5 bases each). The CDR3 totals 13 residues. In germline, CDR1 is DFQATT, CDR2 SNEGSKA (reference sequence). The CDR3 region is CGASPGARETQYF. In DNA, the CDR3 is TGCGGTGCTAGTCCCGGGGCCAGGGAGACCCAGTACTTC.

This clonotype occurred a few times. The chain carries TRBV5-1 and TRBJ2-7, with 9 bases identical to TRBD1. The germline V gene encodes CDR1 SGHRS and CDR2 YFSETQ. Trimming took 4 bases from V and 6 from J; bases not matched to a gene: 8. The CDR3 has 14 residues. CDR3 nucleotide sequence: TGCGCCAGCAGCCCCAGGACAGGGGATGGCGAGCAGTACTTC. It codes for CASSPRTGDGEQYF.

The chain uses TRBV15 and TRBJ2-5; TRBD2 is a possible D gene (5 bases). Trimming took off 4 bases at V and 1 base at J, with 13 bases between the two ends. The germline V gene has CDR1 LNHNV and CDR2 YYDKDF (reference sequence). The CDR3 runs 15 residues. CDR3 nucleotide sequence: TGTGCCACCAGCACCCGGAGCGGATCCCAAGAGACCCAGTACTTC. This codes for CATSTRSGSQETQYF. The whole variable domain, filled in from reference TRBV15 and TRBJ2-5, reads DAMVIQNPRYQVTQFGKPVTLSCSQTLNHNVMYWYQQKSSQAPKLLFHYYDKDFNNEADTPDNFQSRRPNTSFCFLDIRSPGLGDTAMYLCATSTRSGSQETQYFGPGTRLLVL.

This clonotype was seen only a few times. V is TRBV7-2 and J is TRBJ1-4; D perhaps matches TRBD1 (6 bases). From germline, CDR1 is SGHTA and CDR2 FQGNSA. The CDR3 has 16 amino acids. Trimming took off 1 base at V and 3 bases at J, with 12 bases between the two ends. The CDR3 here is CASSLDSRGANEKLFF. Here the CDR3 DNA reads TGTGCCAGCAGCTTAGATTCCAGGGGTGCTAATGAAAAACTGTTTTTT.

J is TRBJ2-1 and V is TRBV7-9; unclear D gene. The germline gives CDR1 SEHNR, CDR2 FQNEAQ (reference sequence). The CDR3 totals 13 residues. The V end was cut by 3 bases, the J end by 9 bases, with 12 bases between. CDR3 sequence (DNA): TGTGCCAGCAGCTTCGTTATGGGCGGTGAGCAGTTCTTC. This encodes CASSFVMGGEQFF.

V gene TRBV9 combines with J gene TRBJ1-4; D is ambiguous. This CDR3 spans 13 amino acids. V lost 2 bases to trimming and J lost 1 base, with 3 bases between them. Germline lookup yields CDR1 SGDLS and CDR2 YYNGEE. The CDR3 region is CASSVQTNEKLFF. DNA for the CDR3: TGTGCCAGCAGCGTGCAAACTAATGAAAAACTGTTTTTT.

The chain links TRBV24-1 to TRBJ2-3, with 8 bases fitting TRBD2. V lost 9 bases, J lost 2 bases, and 3 bases stayed unmatched. The CDR3 spans 13 residues. Per germline, CDR1 KGHDR and CDR2 SFDVKD. CDR3 region: CATGGLVTDTQYF. DNA of the CDR3: TGTGCCACCGGGGGACTAGTCACAGATACGCAGTATTTT.